Each of the 32 T cell receptor beta chains below was sequenced from the same sample in a study of T cells in Graves' hyperthyroidism and ophthalmopathy. Amplification of TCR beta CDR3 regions used RNA as the template. The TCR CDR3 was amplified in a first-round RT-PCR using the HTBI primer set. TCRdb recomputed calls from the multiplex PCR reads with MiXCR, one row per CDR3 protein. The sample lists around 200,000 distinct CDR3 sequences; approximately 17% were seen once. Sequenced sample: blood. The source is a woman aged 50 to 65 with Graves' hyperthyroidism.

There are many counts of this clonotype. The chain recombines TRBV6-1 with TRBJ2-7, with no clear D. The CDR3 loop spans 14 amino acids. The ends were cut back, 5 bases at V and 3 bases at J, with 14 bases in the middle. Germline CDR1 and CDR2: MNHNS and SASEGT. In DNA form, the CDR3 reads TGTGCCAGCAGTTACAGAGAGGATAACTACGAGCAGTACTTC. Protein: CASSYREDNYEQYF.

This clonotype has just a few counts. The rearrangement uses TRBV12-3 or TRBV12-4 and TRBJ2-1; TRBD1 aligns across 7 bases. The CDR3 extends over 21 amino acids. With V trimmed by 5 bases and J by 1 base, 23 bases remained unmatched. CDR3 in amino acids: CASSPRDSFTWVGFSYNEQFF. CDR3 in DNA: TGTGCCAGCAGTCCAAGGGACAGCTTTACCTGGGTGGGGTTTTCCTACAATGAGCAGTTCTTC.

This clonotype has more than one count but fewer than ten. One base away lies a much larger clone, so this may be a sequencing read error. The chain is built from TRBV6-1 and TRBJ2-2; tentatively, D is TRBD1 (6 bases). In germline, CDR1 is MNHNS, CDR2 SASEGT. The CDR3 is 15 residues long. CDR3 loop: CARGVGATNTGELLF. For the CDR3, the DNA is TGTGCTAGAGGGGTGGGGGCCACGAACACCGGGGAGCTGTTGTTT.

This clonotype was observed many times. The chain has TRBV24-1 and TRBJ2-1, with 14 bases lining up with TRBD2. V shed 3 bases and J 6 bases; nucleotides not matched to a gene: 15. CDR1 is KGHDR and CDR2 is SFDVKD in the germline V gene. The CDR3 has 20 amino acids. The CDR3 region is CATSDPPGLAGASTGNEQFF. The DNA for the CDR3 is TGTGCCACCAGTGATCCCCCGGGACTAGCGGGGGCGAGTACGGGCAATGAGCAGTTCTTC.

The rearrangement joins TRBV20-1 to TRBJ2-7, with 7 bases lining up with TRBD1. V gave up 6 bases and J gave up 2 bases; unmatched junction bases: 7. This CDR3 is 13 amino acids long. The V gene's germline CDR1 is DFQATT and CDR2 SNEGSKA (reference sequence). CDR3 sequence (DNA): TGCAGTGCAGGAGACAGGGTAACCTACGAGCAGTACTTC. This sequence encodes CSAGDRVTYEQYF.

This clonotype was seen at least ten times. The CDR3 DNA is TGTGCCAGCATACTAGTCCAGGGGACTGAAGCTTTCTTT. It specifies CASILVQGTEAFF. The chain combines TRBV2 with TRBJ1-1, with D possibly being TRBD1 (6 bases). The CDR3 length is 13 residues. Trimming cost V 7 bases and J 5 bases, with 14 bases left between them. The V gene's germline CDR1 is SNHLY and CDR2 FYNNEI.

CDR3 amino acids: CASSSAADEQFF. CDR3 coding DNA: TGTGCCAGCAGCTCCGCGGCTGATGAGCAGTTCTTC. The chain joins TRBV9 to TRBJ2-1, with unresolved D. Per germline, CDR1 SGDLS and CDR2 YYNGEE. V lost 4 bases, J lost 8 bases, and 10 bases lay in between. The CDR3 has 12 amino acids.

This chain connects TRBV5-1 to TRBJ1-2; 9 positions match TRBD1. Per the germline V gene, CDR1 is SGHRS and CDR2 is YFSETQ. The CDR3 has 16 amino acids. V was clipped by 4 bases and J by 5 bases; unmatched bases: 12. CDR3 coding DNA: TGCGCCAGCAGCGAAGGTCCGGGACAGGGCGGATATGGCTACACCTTC. It specifies CASSEGPGQGGYGYTF.

This clonotype was counted ten times or more. The V gene is TRBV19, the J gene TRBJ1-5; tentatively, D is TRBD1 (5 bases). CDR3 length: 16 residues. Germline V gives CDR1 LNHDA, CDR2 SQIVND (reference sequence). V was trimmed by 7 bases and J by 3 bases, leaving 19 bases between them. The chain's CDR3 is CASTLSGQGPNQPQHF. CDR3 DNA: TGTGCCAGTACCCTATCGGGGCAAGGACCCAATCAGCCCCAGCATTTT.

J is TRBJ1-5 and V is TRBV6-7; 7 bases line up with TRBD1. TRBV6-7 counts as an open reading frame of uncertain function. The CDR3 runs to 17 residues. J gave up 4 bases and V 2 bases, and 11 bases lay outside the gene matches. The CDR3 DNA reads as TGTGCCAGCAGTTACCAGTCGGGCCAGGGGGGTAATCAGCCCCAGCATTTT. Translating it yields CASSYQSGQGGNQPQHF.

This clonotype was counted ten times or more. The CDR3 here is CSVPGQGEGYTF. The CDR3 DNA is TGCAGCGTTCCGGGACAGGGTGAGGGCTACACCTTC. The chain couples TRBV29-1 to TRBJ1-2; 9 nucleotides agree with TRBD1. The CDR3 has 12 residues. The J segment lost 8 bases and the V segment lost 5 bases, leaving 6 bases of the junction unmatched. Germline assignment: CDR1 SQVTM and CDR2 ANQGSEA.

The table lists this clonotype with many counts. The rearrangement uses TRBV28 and TRBJ1-1, with D perhaps TRBD1 (6 bases). The germline V gene has CDR1 MDHEN and CDR2 SYDVKM. V was cut by 3 bases and J by 4 bases, with 12 bases left in between. This CDR3 spans 14 amino acids. CDR3 amino acids: CASSLRGVGTEAFF. As DNA, the CDR3 is TGTGCCAGCAGTTTGAGGGGGGTTGGCACTGAAGCTTTCTTT.

This clonotype was seen ten or more times. The gene calls are TRBV3-1 and TRBJ2-5; D is uncertain. CDR1 and CDR2 (germline): LGHDT, YNNKEL (reference sequence). CDR3 size: 14 residues. V gave up 6 bases and J gave up 2 bases, with 13 bases separating them. The CDR3 loop reads CASREYGFQETQYF. The CDR3 nucleotides are TGTGCCAGCAGGGAATACGGATTTCAAGAGACCCAGTACTTC.

This clonotype was counted once. The V and J genes are TRBV7-2 and TRBJ2-3; a possible D gene is TRBD2 (5 bases). V was cut by 1 base and J by 4 bases, with 12 bases left in between. CDR1 is SGHTA, CDR2 FQGNSA, per germline. This CDR3 has 15 residues. The CDR3 region is CASSLVLGRADTQYF. In DNA form, the CDR3 reads TGTGCCAGCAGCTTAGTACTAGGTCGGGCAGATACGCAGTATTTT.

V usage is TRBV4-1 and J usage is TRBJ2-7; the D gene is possibly TRBD2 (5 bases). Germline values: CDR1 MGHRA, CDR2 YSYEKL. The CDR3 is made up of 15 amino acids. V was pared by 2 bases and J by 1 base, with 12 bases between. The CDR3 spells CASSQIVTSSYEQYF. DNA of the CDR3: TGCGCCAGCAGCCAAATCGTAACTAGTTCCTACGAGCAGTACTTC.

This clonotype was seen at least ten times. The CDR3 loop reads CASSSSLAGGAYNEQFF. CDR3 sequence (DNA): TGTGCCAGCAGTTCCTCCCTGGCGGGGGGAGCCTACAATGAGCAGTTCTTC. V gene TRBV27 combines with J gene TRBJ2-1; 8 positions match TRBD2. V was pared by 4 bases and J by 2 bases, with 10 bases of the junction left unmatched. The CDR3 totals 17 residues. Germline loops: CDR1 MNHEY, CDR2 SMNVEV (reference sequence).

There are many counts of this clonotype. The chain links TRBV7-6 to TRBJ2-3; D is unclear. The CDR3 length is 15 residues. In germline, CDR1 is SGHVS, CDR2 FNYEAQ. V lost 0 bases and J lost 1, with 8 bases in between. For the CDR3, the DNA is TGTGCCAGCAGCTTAGCTCAGCTACGCACAGATACGCAGTATTTT. It is translated as CASSLAQLRTDTQYF.

In its sample, this clonotype was seen once. The chain recombines TRBV3-1 with TRBJ2-7, with 14 bases aligning to TRBD2. This CDR3 contains 15 residues. With 4 bases clipped from V and 4 bases from J, the junction kept 3 bases outside the gene matches. Germline V lookup: CDR1 LGHDT, CDR2 YNNKEL (reference sequence). The CDR3 DNA reads as TGTGCCAGCAGCCGAGGACTAGCGGGGGGTTACGAGCAGTACTTC. The encoded protein is CASSRGLAGGYEQYF.

This clonotype came up many times. The rearrangement joins TRBV7-9 to TRBJ2-2; no clear D gene. The CDR3 runs to 16 residues. Germline lookup yields CDR1 SEHNR and CDR2 FQNEAQ (reference sequence). Trimming removed 1 base at V and 0 bases at J, with 9 bases between. The CDR3 DNA reads TGTGCCAGCAGCTTAGACGGCGGCCCGAACACCGGGGAGCTGTTTTTT. Protein: CASSLDGGPNTGELFF.

This clonotype was counted ten times or more. The chain links TRBV24-1 to TRBJ2-3; D possibly uses TRBD1 or TRBD2 (5 bases each). Germline-derived CDR1 and CDR2 are KGHDR and SFDVKD. Trimming cost V 2 bases and J 2 bases, with 13 bases left between them. There are 16 residues in the CDR3. In DNA form, the CDR3 reads TGTGCCACCAGTGATTCCCTCGTGGGGGACACAGATACGCAGTATTTT. Protein sequence: CATSDSLVGDTDTQYF.

The table lists this clonotype with many counts. The J gene is TRBJ1-1, the V gene TRBV7-8; D is perhaps TRBD1 (5 bases). Trimming took 4 bases from V and 0 from J, leaving 6 bases between them. The CDR3 covers 13 residues. Looked up from germline, CDR1 is SGHVS and CDR2 is FQNEAQ. This chain's CDR3 is CASSWGLNTEAFF. CDR3 bases: TGTGCCAGCAGCTGGGGGTTGAACACTGAAGCTTTCTTT. Based on the CDR3 plus reference TRBV7-8 and TRBJ1-1, the full variable domain is GAGVSQSPRYKVAKRGQDVALRCDPISGHVSLFWYQQALGQGPEFLTYFQNEAQLDKSGLPSDRFFAERPEGSVSTLKIQRTQQEDSAVYLCASSWGLNTEAFFGQGTRLTVV.

The V and J genes are TRBV2 and TRBJ2-3; TRBD1 or TRBD2 may be the D gene (6 bases each). CDR3 length: 15 amino acids. Trimming removed 5 bases from V and 2 bases from J, with 14 bases in between. The germline CDR1 and CDR2 sequences are SNHLY and FYNNEI. DNA for the CDR3: TGTGCCAGCAGTCTCGGGGGCGTCCCCACAGATACGCAGTATTTT. It codes for CASSLGGVPTDTQYF.

This clonotype was recorded many times. The chain carries TRBV7-9 and TRBJ2-3; 13 positions agree with TRBD2. Trimming cost V 4 bases and J 2 bases; bases outside gene matches: 15. The germline V gene encodes CDR1 SEHNR and CDR2 FQNEAQ (reference sequence). The CDR3 runs to 20 residues. The CDR3 bases are TGTGCCAGCAGCTCATCAGTCCCGGGACTAGCGGGGCAGATCACAGATACGCAGTATTTT. Its translation is CASSSSVPGLAGQITDTQYF.

In its sample, this clonotype was seen many times. This rearrangement joins TRBV28 to TRBJ2-4, with unresolved D. This CDR3 is built from 14 residues. Germline V CDR1 and CDR2: MDHEN, SYDVKM. Trimming left V 2 bases short and J 3 bases short, with 8 bases between. The CDR3 reads CASSLGQDKNIQYF. The DNA of the CDR3 is TGTGCCAGCAGTTTAGGGCAGGACAAAAACATTCAGTACTTC.

This clonotype has ten or more counts. The chain combines TRBV5-1 with TRBJ2-1; 7 nucleotides align to TRBD1. There are 17 residues in the CDR3. The junction had 16 bases not matched to a gene; V was cut back by 4 bases and J by 6 bases. The V gene's germline CDR1 is SGHRS and CDR2 YFSETQ. CDR3 coding DNA: TGCGCCAGCAGCCAAACAGGGGTTCCAATACATGGCAATGAGCAGTTCTTC. As protein: CASSQTGVPIHGNEQFF.

This clonotype was picked up many times. The chain combines TRBV7-3 with TRBJ2-5, with 15 bases aligning to TRBD2. J was trimmed by 7 bases and V by 4 bases; bases with no gene match: 10. CDR3 length: 17 residues. Germline values: CDR1 SGHTA, CDR2 FQGTGA. The CDR3 here is CASSSKGLAGGPGTQYF. The CDR3 DNA sequence: TGTGCCAGCAGCTCAAAAGGACTAGCGGGGGGGCCCGGGACCCAGTACTTC.

At least ten counts were recorded for this clonotype. This chain joins TRBV27 and TRBJ2-7; 9 nucleotides align to TRBD1. Germline lookup yields CDR1 MNHEY and CDR2 SMNVEV (reference sequence). The CDR3 has 17 amino acids. V gave up 5 bases and J gave up 2 bases; unmatched junction bases: 13. The DNA of the CDR3 is TGTGCCAGCAGTCTTACCACCGGGACAGGGACCCCCTACGAGCAGTACTTC. This translates into CASSLTTGTGTPYEQYF.

This clonotype turned up a few times. This chain joins TRBV7-3 and TRBJ1-5, with TRBD1 identical over 7 bases. V was clipped by 5 bases and J by 7 bases; unmatched bases: 5. This CDR3 has 13 residues. The germline CDR1 and CDR2 sequences are SGHTA and FQGTGA. The CDR3 reads CASSPYRGQPQHF. The CDR3 DNA is TGTGCCAGCAGCCCTTACAGGGGCCAGCCCCAGCATTTT.

Ten or more counts support this clonotype. The CDR3 DNA is TGTGCCAGCTCACCAGGGTGGCAAGAGACCCAGTACTTC. It yields the protein CASSPGWQETQYF. V and J are TRBV18 and TRBJ2-5; D remains unclear. The germline V gene has CDR1 KGHSH and CDR2 LQKENI. This CDR3 is built from 13 residues. V shed 2 bases and J shed 2 bases, with 6 bases lying between them.

This clonotype showed up just a few times. The chain links TRBV20-1 to TRBJ2-7; 7 positions agree with TRBD2. The CDR3 spans 14 residues. Germline-derived CDR1 and CDR2 are DFQATT and SNEGSKA (reference sequence). J lost 6 bases, V lost 4 bases, and 12 bases had no gene match. In DNA form, the CDR3 reads TGCAGTGCTACCAAAGGACTAGAGATATCCGAGCAGTACTTC. Amino acid sequence: CSATKGLEISEQYF.

This clonotype was counted ten times or more. The V call is TRBV28, the J call TRBJ1-5, with D unresolved. Trimming pared 7 bases from V and 1 base from J, leaving 2 bases between. The germline V gene has CDR1 MDHEN and CDR2 SYDVKM. CDR3 length equals 11 residues. CDR3 residues: CASKSNQPQHF. CDR3 DNA sequence: TGTGCCAGCAAAAGCAATCAGCCCCAGCATTTT.

This clonotype was recorded many times. The rearrangement joins TRBV29-1 to TRBJ1-2; weak D call: TRBD1 (6 bases). V was trimmed by 6 bases and J by 6 bases, leaving 11 bases between them. Germline CDR1 is SQVTM and CDR2 is ANQGSEA. The CDR3 covers 11 residues. For the CDR3, the DNA is TGCAGCGTACGGGACAACGATGGCTACACCTTC. Protein sequence: CSVRDNDGYTF.